This TCR beta chain was observed in a study of response to subunit inactivated influenza vaccine. TCRdb reprocessed the RT-PCR reads via MiXCR and lists one record per CDR3 protein. The sample lists 530,000 or so distinct CDR3 sequences, over 25% occurring once. This clonotype turned up a few times. Its antigen remains unidentified. Overall study results and limits: With each seasonal influenza vaccination, the authors suggested, few new T cells are recruited.

CDR1 and CDR2 (germline): SGHTA, FQGNSA. J lost 2 bases, V lost 6 bases, and 11 bases had no gene match. The CDR3 runs 16 residues. The TCR comes from a man in his fifties or sixties who received an inactivated influenza vaccine. The material was CD4+ T cells sorted from PBMCs, obtained roughly 5 days after vaccination. The genes are TRBV7-2 and TRBJ2-7; 9 nucleotides match TRBD2. This CDR3 reads CASSSQGLAATYEQYF. CDR3 nucleotide sequence: TGTGCCAGCAGTTCCCAGGGACTAGCTGCGACCTACGAGCAGTACTTC.